The present entry profiles one T cell receptor (beta chain) with its context. Its antigen is still unknown. The entry originates in a study of CD8+CD57+ T cells in acquired aplastic anemia. At the level of the study: When averaged, DNA from sorted CD4+ and CD8+ cells came to approximately 3.2 ug. The average read count for CD4+ cells in healthy donors was around 10 million.

Researchers used genomic DNA as the template to profile TCR beta VDJ and CDR3. TCRdb reprocessed the reads with MiXCR, giving one entry per CDR3 protein. The sample has around 180,000 distinct CDR3 sequences; under 75% are singletons. General study points: Patients and healthy controls showed no significant CD8+ Simpson's diversity difference.

The TCR was taken from a human donor in good health. Sequenced input: sorted CD4+, CD8+, or CD8+CD57+ T cells (not recorded which) from PBMCs.

The CDR3 DNA is TGTGCCAGTAGTATGGGCGCAGGGTTTGACGGCTACACCTTC. It is translated as CASSMGAGFDGYTF. V gene TRBV19 combines with J gene TRBJ1-2; possibly TRBD1 for D (5 bases). CDR3 length: 14 amino acids. From germline, CDR1 is LNHDA and CDR2 SQIVND (reference sequence). Deletions cut 3 bases from V and 8 bases from J, with 16 bases between.